These 31 T cell receptor beta chains were all obtained from the same sample, sequenced in a study of T cell repertoires in cytomegalovirus infection. TCRdb passed the reads through MiXCR, listing each CDR3 protein once. The sample shows hundreds of thousands of distinct CDR3 sequences, roughly a third of them seen only once. Antigen specificity for these receptors is unknown. Sequences were derived from cultured PBMCs, sampled from culture after CMV antigen stimulation. All receptors derive from a human donor in good health (CMV status not recorded). Some clones in this sample may be carry-over from other donors' samples.

This clonotype was found once. The chain carries TRBV5-5 and TRBJ1-6, with D perhaps matching TRBD1 (6 bases). V was clipped by 2 bases and J by 7 bases, with 7 bases between them. The CDR3 has 13 amino acids. Looked up from germline, CDR1 is SGHKS and CDR2 is YYEKEE (reference sequence). The CDR3 loop reads CASSFTGNSPLHF. In DNA form, the CDR3 reads TGTGCCAGCAGCTTTACAGGGAATTCACCCCTCCACTTT.

This clonotype turned up a few times. The V gene is TRBV4-1, the J gene TRBJ1-4, with 8 bases that match TRBD1. Trimming at V came to 8 bases and at J to 11 bases, leaving 10 bases not matched to a gene. This CDR3 comprises 13 residues. Germline-derived CDR1 and CDR2 are MGHRA and YSYEKL. The CDR3 region has the DNA TGCGCCAGCGGACTCCTCAGGGGGCAGAAACTGTTTTTT. The encoded protein is CASGLLRGQKLFF.

This chain links TRBV6-2 or TRBV6-3 with TRBJ2-1, with a possible D match to TRBD2 (5 bases). V was clipped by 8 bases and J by 4 bases, with 12 bases between them. The CDR3 length is 13 residues. Germline V lookup: CDR1 MNHEY, CDR2 SVGEGT. The CDR3: CASGRGVYNEQFF. The CDR3 nucleotides are TGTGCCAGCGGCCGGGGAGTATACAATGAGCAGTTCTTC.

The chain has TRBV19 and TRBJ2-1, with D hard to call. Germline V gene data show CDR1 as LNHDA and CDR2 as SQIVND (reference sequence). V lost 6 bases and J 8 bases, leaving 14 bases between the germline ends. The length of the CDR3 is 13 residues. The CDR3 DNA follows: TGTGCCAGTAGCGGTTCGTATGGGCATGAGCAGTTCTTC. This sequence encodes CASSGSYGHEQFF.

This clonotype has ten or more counts. This sequence joins TRBV7-2 and TRBJ1-5, with a possible D match to TRBD1 (6 bases). V was clipped by 6 bases and J by 6 bases, with 21 bases between them. The CDR3 runs to 16 residues. Germline lookup yields CDR1 SGHTA and CDR2 FQGNSA. DNA for the CDR3: TGTGCCAGCAGTACCCAGTATTCAGGGGCGGGTCAGCCCCAGCATTTT. It encodes CASSTQYSGAGQPQHF.

There are a few counts of this clonotype. The rearrangement links TRBV11-2 to TRBJ2-1; a possible D gene is TRBD1 (6 bases). V was cut by 1 base and J by 6 bases, with 13 bases left in between. Per the germline V gene, CDR1 is SGHAT and CDR2 is FQNNGV. The CDR3 contains 15 residues. The CDR3 here is CASSLGGTHGNEQFF. CDR3 DNA sequence: TGTGCCAGCAGCTTAGGAGGGACACACGGCAATGAGCAGTTCTTC.

Only a few counts were recorded for this clonotype. J is TRBJ2-7 and V is TRBV12-5; D uncertain. The ends were cut back, 6 bases at V and 5 bases at J, with 20 bases in the middle. Germline CDR1 and CDR2: LGHNT and FRNRAP. The CDR3 totals 15 residues. As DNA, the CDR3 is TGTGCTAGTGGACTCACCTCTGCCGGACGGGACGAGCAGTACTTC. This encodes CASGLTSAGRDEQYF.

Regarding this clonotype: One junction end disagrees with the germline gene, perhaps due to a read error. This chain joins TRBV7-8 and TRBJ1-1; D is unresolved. The CDR3 is made up of 12 amino acids. The germline V gene encodes CDR1 SGHVS and CDR2 FQNEAQ. The CDR3 nucleotides read TGTGCCAGCAGCCAGGAGAACTCTGAAGCTTTCTTT. It is translated as CASSQENSEAFF. Full variable domain (remainder filled in from reference TRBV7-8 and TRBJ1-1): GAGVSQSPRYKVAKRGQDVALRCDPISGHVSLFWYQQALGQGPEFLTYFQNEAQLDKSGLPSDRFFAERPEGSVSTLKIQRTQQEDSAVYLCASSQENSEAFFGQGTRLTVV.

The chain's CDR3 is CASSFQRVYNEQFF. In DNA form, the CDR3 reads TGTGCCAGCAGTTTCCAGCGGGTCTACAATGAGCAGTTCTTC. V and J are TRBV27 and TRBJ2-1; D is perhaps TRBD2 (6 bases). Trimming cost V 3 bases and J 3 bases, with 9 bases left between them. Looked up from germline, CDR1 is MNHEY and CDR2 is SMNVEV (reference sequence). This CDR3 region has 14 residues.

This clonotype occurred many times. V usage is TRBV7-2 and J usage is TRBJ2-3; maybe TRBD1 (5 bases). CDR1 SGHTA and CDR2 FQGNSA come from the germline V gene. CDR3 size: 19 residues. The V gene lost 1 base and the J gene lost 2 bases, with 22 bases spanning the gap. The CDR3 reads CASSLGRWLSDSPTDTQYF. DNA for the CDR3: TGTGCCAGCAGCTTAGGCCGTTGGTTGTCCGACAGTCCCACAGATACGCAGTATTTT.

This chain uses TRBV29-1 with TRBJ1-2, with D unresolved. There are 12 residues in the CDR3. Germline-derived CDR1 and CDR2 are SQVTM and ANQGSEA. Trimming took 3 bases from V and 1 from J, leaving 6 bases between them. The CDR3 here is CSVDQYNYGYTF. CDR3 nucleotides: TGCAGCGTTGATCAGTATAACTATGGCTACACCTTC.

This clonotype was counted only a few times. V gene TRBV6-1 combines with J gene TRBJ2-7, with D unresolved. The CDR3 covers 15 residues. Deletions cut 2 bases from V and 5 bases from J, with 16 bases between. The germline gives CDR1 MNHNS, CDR2 SASEGT. The CDR3 loop is CASSENAHWGNEQYF. Here the CDR3 DNA reads TGTGCCAGCAGTGAAAACGCACACTGGGGAAACGAGCAGTACTTC.

This clonotype has just a few counts. CDR3 sequence reads: CASRQTGGNEQFF. The CDR3, as DNA: TGTGCCAGCAGGCAAACAGGGGGCAATGAGCAGTTCTTC. The chain uses TRBV7-2 and TRBJ2-1, with 8 bases aligning to TRBD1. Germline V gene data show CDR1 as SGHTA and CDR2 as FQGNSA. V trimming: 6 bases; J trimming: 6 bases; junction bases outside the gene matches: 4. The CDR3 is 13 amino acids.

This clonotype was detected many times. The chain uses TRBV7-2 and TRBJ2-1; 10 bases match TRBD2. V shed 5 bases, J shed 7 bases, and the junction held 5 bases outside the gene matches. Germline CDR1 SGHTA, CDR2 FQGNSA. This CDR3 is 14 amino acids long. Here the CDR3 DNA reads TGTGCCAGCAGCCTGAGCGGGGGGGCGAATGAGCAGTTCTTC. The encoded protein is CASSLSGGANEQFF. Drawing the rest from reference TRBV7-2 and TRBJ2-1, the complete variable domain is GAGVSQSPSNKVTEKGKDVELRCDPISGHTALYWYRQSLGQGLEFLIYFQGNSAPDKSGLPSDRFSAERTGGSVSTLTIQRTQQEDSAVYLCASSLSGGANEQFFGPGTRLTVL.

This chain uses TRBV20-1 with TRBJ2-2; D is perhaps TRBD1 (5 bases). Deletions cut 6 bases from V and 4 bases from J, with 18 bases between. Germline lookup yields CDR1 DFQATT and CDR2 SNEGSKA (reference sequence). This CDR3 is 15 amino acids long. The CDR3 loop reads CSARPLGRVTGELFF. The CDR3 nucleotides read TGCAGTGCGAGACCCCTCGGCAGGGTCACCGGGGAGCTGTTTTTT.

This rearrangement joins TRBV6-2 or TRBV6-3 to TRBJ1-1, with D maybe TRBD1 (5 bases). CDR3 length: 14 residues. Germline-derived CDR1 and CDR2 are MNHEY and SVGEGT. V was trimmed by 5 bases and J by 0 bases, leaving 10 bases between them. The CDR3 here is CASSKGRMNTEAFF. In DNA, the CDR3 is TGTGCCAGCAGTAAGGGACGAATGAACACTGAAGCTTTCTTT.

This clonotype was detected many times. The chain is built from TRBV7-9 and TRBJ1-1; 7 positions agree with TRBD1. The CDR3 totals 14 residues. Looked up from germline, CDR1 is SEHNR and CDR2 is FQNEAQ (reference sequence). With V trimmed by 4 bases and J by 3 bases, 5 bases remained unmatched. The CDR3 here is CASSYQGGDTEAFF. The DNA for the CDR3 is TGTGCCAGCAGCTATCAGGGGGGAGACACTGAAGCTTTCTTT.

This clonotype appeared a few times. The chain links TRBV7-6 to TRBJ1-6; 7 positions agree with TRBD1. Trimming took 3 bases from V and 4 from J; bases not matched to a gene: 12. This CDR3 contains 18 residues. Germline assignment: CDR1 SGHVS and CDR2 FNYEAQ. The CDR3 bases are TGTGCCAGCAGCTTTTCATTGGGGACGGGACAGTATAATTCACCCCTCCACTTT. Translation: CASSFSLGTGQYNSPLHF.

The chain links TRBV6-1 to TRBJ2-7; D not resolved. The V end lost 0 bases, the J end lost 2 bases, and 8 bases lay between the germline ends. The germline V gene encodes CDR1 MNHNS and CDR2 SASEGT. The CDR3 contains 14 residues. CDR3 nucleotide sequence: TGTGCCAGCAGTGAAGCTGGAACAGCCTACGAGCAGTACTTC. It is translated as CASSEAGTAYEQYF.

With respect to this clonotype: Germline and junction disagree at one end, which may indicate a read error. The chain employs TRBV6-5 and TRBJ1-1; TRBD1 matches at 8 bases. The germline CDR1 and CDR2 sequences are MNHEY and SVGAGI. The CDR3 has 14 amino acids. Written as DNA, the CDR3 is TGTGCCGGCAGTCGGACAGGGAGAGACACTGAAGCTTTCTTT. It is translated as CAGSRTGRDTEAFF.

This clonotype was seen repeatedly, ten times or more. The chain couples TRBV7-2 to TRBJ1-3; D is unresolved. Germline CDR1 and CDR2: SGHTA and FQGNSA. The V gene lost 4 bases and the J gene lost 4 bases, with 14 bases spanning the gap. The CDR3 sequence is 15 residues long. The DNA for the CDR3 is TGTGCCAGCAGCTCTTCAGAAATATGGGGAAACACCATATATTTT. It specifies CASSSSEIWGNTIYF.

This clonotype was counted ten times or more. V gene TRBV7-2 combines with J gene TRBJ2-5, with TRBD2 matching 10 bases. Germline assignment: CDR1 SGHTA and CDR2 FQGNSA. This CDR3 has 15 amino acids. With 2 bases clipped from V and 2 bases from J, the junction kept 2 bases outside the gene matches. The CDR3 here is CASSLRTSGQETQYF. The CDR3 DNA reads as TGTGCCAGCAGCTTAAGGACTAGCGGACAAGAGACCCAGTACTTC.

A few counts support this clonotype. J is TRBJ2-7 and V is TRBV12-3 or TRBV12-4; tentatively, D is TRBD1 (6 bases). The V end lost 6 bases, the J end lost 2 bases, and 20 bases lay between the germline ends. This CDR3 comprises 16 residues. The DNA for the CDR3 is TGTGCCAGCAGCTACGTTGGACAGAGGGAACCCTACGAGCAGTACTTC. Its translation: CASSYVGQREPYEQYF.

This clonotype was detected a few times. The chain carries TRBV5-4 and TRBJ1-4; TRBD1 agrees at 8 bases. CDR1 SGHNT and CDR2 YYREEE come from the germline V gene (reference sequence). Trimming removed 4 bases from V and 10 bases from J; junction bases left unmatched: 3. The CDR3 extends over 12 amino acids. The CDR3 DNA follows: TGTGCCAGCAGCGTTGACAGGGGAAAACTGTTTTTT. Translating it yields CASSVDRGKLFF.

The rearrangement joins TRBV20-1 to TRBJ2-5; D is unresolved. The CDR3 is 13 residues long. V dropped 5 bases and J dropped 5 bases, with 15 bases sitting between them. Per germline, CDR1 DFQATT and CDR2 SNEGSKA (reference sequence). The CDR3, as DNA: TGCAGTGCTCTAGGGTCGGTCGAGGAGACCCAGTACTTC. Encoded protein: CSALGSVEETQYF.

With respect to this clonotype: An end of the junction differs from the germline gene, which may be a read error. The chain combines TRBV6-2 or TRBV6-3 with TRBJ1-1; 8 nucleotides line up with TRBD1. The CDR3 is made up of 15 amino acids. Germline V gives CDR1 MNHEY, CDR2 SVGEGT. DNA for the CDR3: TGTGCCAGCAGTGACTCGGACAGGGTGGGCACTGAAGCTTTCTTT. Translated: CASSDSDRVGTEAFF.

This clonotype has only one observation. The chain joins TRBV4-1 to TRBJ1-3; D is ambiguous. V lost 1 base, J lost 7 bases, and 11 bases lay in between. The length of the CDR3 is 14 residues. Looked up from germline, CDR1 is MGHRA and CDR2 is YSYEKL. For the CDR3, the DNA is TGCGCCAGCAGCCAAGTAGGGTATCCGAACACCATATATTTT. It specifies CASSQVGYPNTIYF.

In its sample, this clonotype was seen a few times. The chain is built from TRBV2 and TRBJ1-2; D might be TRBD1 (6 bases). This CDR3 comprises 14 residues. The germline CDR1 and CDR2 sequences are SNHLY and FYNNEI. Between the trimmed V and J ends, which lost 6 bases and 3 bases, there was a span of 14 bases. CDR3 bases: TGTGCCAGCAGATTCCGGGGGGCAGACTATGGCTACACCTTC. This translates into CASRFRGADYGYTF.

This chain connects TRBV12-3 or TRBV12-4 to TRBJ1-5; D gene ambiguous. The V end lost 1 base, the J end lost 9 bases, and 13 bases lay between the germline ends. The CDR3 is made up of 14 amino acids. DNA of the CDR3: TGTGCCAGCAGTTTAGGACTAGCACTTCGGCCCCAGCATTTT. It translates to CASSLGLALRPQHF.

This clonotype has a handful of counts. The chain has TRBV7-6 and TRBJ2-3; D remains unclear. The CDR3 consists of 13 residues. Trimming pared 8 bases from V and 2 bases from J, leaving 11 bases between. From germline, CDR1 is SGHVS and CDR2 FNYEAQ. CDR3 residues: CASRGQSTDTQYF. The CDR3, as DNA: TGTGCCAGCCGAGGCCAATCCACAGATACGCAGTATTTT.

A few counts support this clonotype. This sequence joins TRBV12-3 or TRBV12-4 and TRBJ1-3, with no clear D. V lost 5 bases and J 6 bases, leaving 17 bases between the germline ends. The CDR3 extends over 15 amino acids. Written as DNA, the CDR3 is TGTGCCAGCAGTGGCCCGGACCGATACGAAAACACCATATATTTT. Protein: CASSGPDRYENTIYF.